Included here is one TCR beta chain sequence, with context. This specimen belongs to a study of cytomegalovirus exposure and HLA in healthy donors. The CDR3 contains 14 residues. V lost 3 bases to trimming and J lost 5 bases; unmatched junction nucleotides: 5. Germline assignment: CDR1 SGDLS and CDR2 YYNGEE. The PCR had 60 Vbeta and 13 Jbeta primers. Sequencing was performed with immunoSEQ multiplex PCR; in TCRdb, only in-frame clones are kept and a portion is missing. Here the sample spans 70,000 to 100,000 clones, nearly 80% being singletons. What was sequenced was PBMCs. J is TRBJ1-2 and V is TRBV9, with 9 bases aligning to TRBD1. This sequence was found in a woman aged 45-59 years in good health and CMV-seropositive. The DNA for the CDR3 is TGTGCCAGCAGCGACCCCGGGACAGGGTATGGCTACACCTTC. Its protein product is CASSDPGTGYGYTF.